This TCR beta chain is from a study of T cell changes during pregnancy in multiple sclerosis. Profiling relied on immunoSEQ multiplex PCR, and the TCRdb table lists in-frame clones only, not all of them. The table records 93,000 or so clones, approximately 90% of them present only once. Trimming left V 2 bases short and J 10 bases short, with 12 bases between. Germline CDR1 and CDR2: WNHNN and SYGVQD (reference sequence). The CDR3 totals 14 residues. The chain employs TRBV10-1 and TRBJ1-6, with D perhaps matching TRBD1 (5 bases). Sequenced here: peripheral blood, sampled after pregnancy. This receptor was identified in a female donor with multiple sclerosis, enrolled in a pregnancy study. The CDR3 nucleotides read TGCGCCAGCAGTGAGGAGCCGGGGGGATCACCCCTCCACTTT. Translating it yields CASSEEPGGSPLHF.